The next 19 T cell receptor beta chains were all read from a single sample in a study of T cell responses to AZD1222 COVID-19 vaccine. Profiled with immunoSEQ multiplex PCR; TCRdb holds only in-frame clones, not every one. The data contain 70,000 to 95,000 clones, 80% to 95% of them singletons. This specimen consisted of peripheral blood, obtained 28 days after the second AZD1222 dose. The receptors were gathered from an adult who received the AZD1222 COVID-19 vaccine.

This chain joins TRBV11-2 and TRBJ1-1, with D perhaps TRBD1 (6 bases). V was pared by 0 bases and J by 10 bases, with 21 bases between. Germline lookup yields CDR1 SGHAT and CDR2 FQNNGV. CDR3 size: 16 residues. Here the CDR3 reads CASSLDLLGAGRGAFF. CDR3 coding DNA: TGTGCCAGCAGCTTAGATCTACTGGGGGCGGGCCGGGGAGCTTTCTTT.

The chain links TRBV5-1 to TRBJ2-1, with TRBD2 matching 9 bases. The CDR3 loop spans 15 amino acids. The V gene's germline CDR1 is SGHRS and CDR2 YFSETQ. The trim removed 2 bases at V and 0 bases at J, leaving 0 bases unmatched. Here the CDR3 reads CASSFSGSSYNEQFF. For the CDR3, the DNA is TGCGCCAGCAGCTTTAGCGGGAGCTCCTACAATGAGCAGTTCTTC.

J is TRBJ2-1 and V is TRBV5-1; no firm D call. The ends were cut back, 2 bases at V and 8 bases at J, with 5 bases in the middle. Looked up from germline, CDR1 is SGHRS and CDR2 is YFSETQ. CDR3 size: 11 residues. The CDR3 nucleotides read TGCGCCAGCAGCTTCTTTGATGAGCAGTTCTTC. Amino acids: CASSFFDEQFF.

V usage is TRBV7-2 and J usage is TRBJ1-2, with D hard to call. V was clipped by 5 bases and J by 2 bases, with 12 bases between them. CDR3 length equals 14 residues. Germline values: CDR1 SGHTA, CDR2 FQGNSA. Here the CDR3 DNA reads TGTGCCAGCAGCCCGGACGGCTTAAACTATGGCTACACCTTC. The encoded protein is CASSPDGLNYGYTF.

V usage is TRBV12-5 and J usage is TRBJ2-5, with D possibly being TRBD1 or TRBD2 (5 bases each). From germline, CDR1 is LGHNT and CDR2 FRNRAP. This CDR3 has 13 residues. With 2 bases removed from V and 5 bases from J, the gap between germline ends came to 9 bases. The CDR3, as DNA: TGTGCTAGTGGTTTGAGGGGACGGGAGACCCAGTACTTC. Encoded protein: CASGLRGRETQYF.

This clone has just one count. The chain carries TRBV11-2 and TRBJ1-1, with D hard to call. This CDR3 has 12 residues. Germline CDR1 SGHAT, CDR2 FQNNGV. V lost 3 bases and J 6 bases, leaving 8 bases between the germline ends. In DNA, the CDR3 is TGTGCCAGCAGCTTCTTGGTTTCTGAAGCTTTCTTT. It specifies CASSFLVSEAFF.

About this clone itself: Other DNA sequences in this sample translate to the same CDR3. This sequence joins TRBV5-1 and TRBJ2-7; D unclear. The V gene lost 0 bases and the J gene lost 3 bases, with 4 bases spanning the gap. CDR1 is SGHRS and CDR2 is YFSETQ in the germline V gene. The CDR3 has 12 amino acids. Here the CDR3 DNA reads TGCGCCAGCAGCTTGGTGGGCTACGAGCAGTACTTC. This encodes CASSLVGYEQYF. Filled out from reference TRBV5-1 and TRBJ2-7, the complete variable domain reads KAGVTQTPRYLIKTRGQQVTLSCSPISGHRSVSWYQQTPGQGLQFLFEYFSETQRNKGNFPGRFSGRQFSNSRSEMNVSTLELGDSALYLCASSLVGYEQYFGPGTRLTVT.

The chain links TRBV27 to TRBJ1-5; 8 bases match TRBD1. Germline-derived CDR1 and CDR2 are MNHEY and SMNVEV (reference sequence). The CDR3 totals 16 residues. The V gene end was trimmed by 5 bases and the J gene end by 2 bases; junction bases not matched to a gene: 8. CDR3 residues: CASSPAGGSGNQPQHF. The CDR3 bases are TGTGCCAGCAGTCCAGCAGGGGGCTCCGGCAATCAGCCCCAGCATTTT.

V and J are TRBV9 and TRBJ1-2, with 9 bases aligning to TRBD1. V dropped 4 bases and J dropped 4; count of bases not matched to a gene: 8. The CDR3 totals 15 residues. Per the germline V gene, CDR1 is SGDLS and CDR2 is YYNGEE. Here the CDR3 DNA reads TGTGCCAGCAGCAGAACCCGGGACAGGGTCTATGGCTACACCTTC. The encoded protein is CASSRTRDRVYGYTF.

J is TRBJ1-1 and V is TRBV2, with TRBD1 matching over 8 bases. CDR3 length: 13 amino acids. V was clipped by 5 bases and J by 5 bases; unmatched bases: 4. From germline, CDR1 is SNHLY and CDR2 FYNNEI. The CDR3 loop reads CASSQGAATEAFF. CDR3 coding DNA: TGTGCCAGCAGTCAGGGGGCAGCGACTGAAGCTTTCTTT.

This rearrangement joins TRBV7-9 to TRBJ2-3; D gene ambiguous. Germline CDR1 reads SEHNR; CDR2 reads FQNEAQ (reference sequence). Trimming removed 1 base from V and 4 bases from J, with 12 bases in between. The CDR3 has 15 amino acids. CDR3 nucleotides: TGTGCCAGCAGCTTAGGAGGTTTGGGTTCAGATACGCAGTATTTT. It codes for CASSLGGLGSDTQYF.

The chain employs TRBV2 and TRBJ1-5; 7 bases agree with TRBD1. This CDR3 spans 15 amino acids. The ends lost 2 bases at V and 6 bases at J; junction bases unmatched: 7. The germline CDR1 and CDR2 sequences are SNHLY and FYNNEI. The CDR3 DNA reads TGTGCCAGCAGTGAATGGCCAGGGGGTGGTCAGCCCCAGCATTTT. Amino acids: CASSEWPGGGQPQHF.

The chain joins TRBV28 to TRBJ2-4; TRBD2 aligns across 14 bases. Germline V gives CDR1 MDHEN, CDR2 SYDVKM. The CDR3 totals 17 residues. Unmatched junction bases numbered 7, after V lost 6 bases and J lost 3 bases. CDR3 bases: TGTGCCAGCAGCCAGACTAGCGGGGGGGCGATCAAAAACATTCAGTACTTC. Translating it yields CASSQTSGGAIKNIQYF. The full variable domain, its missing parts supplied by reference TRBV28 and TRBJ2-4, is DVKVTQSSRYLVKRTGEKVFLECVQDMDHENMFWYRQDPGLGLRLIYFSYDVKMKEKGDIPEGYSVSREKKERFSLILESASTNQTSMYLCASSQTSGGAIKNIQYFGAGTRLSVL.

The chain joins TRBV6-5 to TRBJ1-1; 8 nucleotides match TRBD1. The junction had 6 bases not matched to a gene; V was cut back by 7 bases and J by 5 bases. CDR3 length equals 13 residues. Germline-derived CDR1 and CDR2 are MNHEY and SVGAGI. CDR3 loop: CASTQTGVTEAFF. CDR3 in DNA: TGTGCCAGCACCCAGACAGGGGTGACTGAAGCTTTCTTT.

The rearrangement uses TRBV7-8 and TRBJ2-1, with D tentatively TRBD2 (6 bases). Looked up from germline, CDR1 is SGHVS and CDR2 is FQNEAQ. The V end was cut by 2 bases, the J end by 2 bases, with 16 bases between. CDR3 length: 17 amino acids. Here the CDR3 DNA reads TGTGCCAGCAGCTTAACCGGCGGGGAAATACCCTACAATGAGCAGTTCTTC. Translating it yields CASSLTGGEIPYNEQFF. The full variable domain, in which reference TRBV7-8 and TRBJ2-1 provide the parts outside the CDR3, is GAGVSQSPRYKVAKRGQDVALRCDPISGHVSLFWYQQALGQGPEFLTYFQNEAQLDKSGLPSDRFFAERPEGSVSTLKIQRTQQEDSAVYLCASSLTGGEIPYNEQFFGPGTRLTVL.

J is TRBJ1-3 and V is TRBV5-4; D may be TRBD1 (6 bases). This CDR3 is 16 amino acids long. Germline assignment: CDR1 SGHNT and CDR2 YYREEE (reference sequence). The germline V and J ends were trimmed by 5 bases and 0 bases, with 15 bases remaining between them. The CDR3 region is CASSPGQRSSGNTIYF. CDR3 bases: TGTGCCAGCAGTCCTGGACAGAGAAGCTCTGGAAACACCATATATTTT.

The gene calls are TRBV5-1 and TRBJ2-1; the D gene is possibly TRBD2 (7 bases). V was trimmed by 5 bases and J by 5 bases, leaving 14 bases between them. Germline V CDR1 and CDR2: SGHRS, YFSETQ. The CDR3 extends over 14 amino acids. The chain's CDR3 is CASRLGGHDNEQFF. The CDR3 nucleotides read TGCGCCAGCAGACTGGGGGGGCATGACAATGAGCAGTTCTTC.

The chain recombines TRBV6-5 with TRBJ1-2; TRBD1 is a possible D gene (5 bases). The CDR3 spans 16 residues. Trimming removed 0 bases from V and 2 bases from J, with 13 bases in between. Germline CDR1 reads MNHEY; CDR2 reads SVGAGI. CDR3 sequence: CASSYSVRGWNYGYTF. The CDR3 bases are TGTGCCAGCAGTTACTCGGTCCGGGGGTGGAACTATGGCTACACCTTC.

The chain combines TRBV5-1 with TRBJ2-5; the D gene is possibly TRBD2 (6 bases). The V and J ends lost 0 bases and 1 base respectively, with 10 bases between them. The CDR3 loop spans 15 amino acids. In germline, CDR1 is SGHRS, CDR2 YFSETQ. The CDR3 sequence is CASSLGPGLQETQYF. The CDR3 nucleotides read TGCGCCAGCAGCTTGGGGCCGGGACTCCAAGAGACCCAGTACTTC.